The T cell receptor beta chain under discussion was sequenced for a study of blood T cell repertoires in COVID-19. Clones were read by immunoSEQ multiplex PCR, and TCRdb kept only the in-frame ones, dropping some. The table records 430,000 or so clones, 88% of them present only once. The CDR3 is made up of 14 amino acids. Germline CDR1 and CDR2: LGHDT and YNNKEL (reference sequence). In regard to this clone: Sequence at one end of the junction differs from germline and may be a read error. The sample carries other DNA sequences with the same CDR3.

The chain uses TRBV3-1 (or the pseudogene TRBV3-2) and TRBJ2-7; D is ambiguous. The sequenced material came from PBMCs or T cells enriched from blood (not recorded which). This clonotype was obtained from a middle-aged woman who had recovered from COVID-19. In DNA, the CDR3 is TGTGCCAGCAGCCAAAGAGGATCCGCCTACGAGCAATACTTC. Translation gives CASSQRGSAYEQYF.